This TCR beta chain was captured by sequencing in a study of Graves' ophthalmopathy and Graves' hyperthyroidism. Transcripts of RNA were the source for amplifying TCR beta CDR3 regions. After a first-round RT-PCR with HTBI primers, a second-round multiplex PCR was run. TCRdb re-derived calls from the multiplex PCR reads in MiXCR, one entry per CDR3 protein. In the table there are a few hundred thousand distinct CDR3 sequences, 15% to 20% of which are singletons. There are many counts of this clonotype. The V end was cut by 4 bases, the J end by 0 bases, with 10 bases between. Germline V gene sequence: CDR1 SGHAT, CDR2 FQNNGV. The CDR3 runs to 14 residues.

Sequencing input: peripheral blood. This chain uses TRBV11-2 with TRBJ2-7; D unresolved. The sequence derives from an adult woman with stable Graves' hyperthyroidism. The CDR3 sequence: CASSYQPLSYEQYF. In DNA form, the CDR3 reads TGTGCCAGCAGCTATCAACCGCTCTCCTACGAGCAGTACTTC.